This passage covers 20 T cell receptor beta chains from one sample sequenced in a study of radiotherapy plus CTLA-4 blockade in lung cancer. The table came from immunoSEQ multiplex PCR; TCRdb's copy has only in-frame clones and leaves some out. The table includes fewer than 55,000 clones, about 85% detected once. Material: peripheral blood, obtained from a patient treated with radiotherapy plus ipilimumab. The receptor source for this set is a human donor with non-small cell lung cancer whose response to radiotherapy plus ipilimumab could not be evaluated.

The CDR3 coding sequence is TGTGCCAGCAGTTTACCAGGGGGCAGGGGCACTGAAGCTTTCTTT. Translating gives CASSLPGGRGTEAFF. The chain uses TRBV28 and TRBJ1-1; 8 bases agree with TRBD1. This CDR3 is 15 amino acids long. The V and J ends lost 2 bases and 4 bases, in that order; junction bases with no gene match: 6. Germline lookup yields CDR1 MDHEN and CDR2 SYDVKM.

This clone appeared a few times. This sequence joins TRBV27 and TRBJ2-7; 7 bases fit TRBD2. Germline loops: CDR1 MNHEY, CDR2 SMNVEV (reference sequence). The CDR3 spans 14 residues. V lost 5 bases, J lost 5 bases, and 9 bases stayed unmatched. CDR3 region: CASSTPGGENEQYF. The CDR3 nucleotides are TGTGCCAGCAGTACGCCGGGGGGTGAGAACGAGCAGTACTTC.

The rearrangement links TRBV18 to TRBJ2-1; TRBD2 aligns across 7 bases. In germline, CDR1 is KGHSH, CDR2 LQKENI. The CDR3 totals 13 residues. The V gene end was trimmed by 5 bases and the J gene end by 6 bases; junction bases not matched to a gene: 4. CDR3 sequence: CASSSGNTNEQFF. For the CDR3, the DNA is TGTGCCAGCTCAAGCGGGAACACCAATGAGCAGTTCTTC.

V is TRBV9 and J is TRBJ2-3, with TRBD2 matching 12 bases. The CDR3 runs 16 residues. V lost 3 bases, J lost 6 bases, and 8 bases stayed unmatched. Per the germline V gene, CDR1 is SGDLS and CDR2 is YYNGEE. This CDR3 is CASSASSGRASDTQYF. In DNA form, the CDR3 reads TGTGCCAGCAGCGCCTCTAGCGGGAGGGCTTCGGATACGCAGTATTTT.

The rearrangement uses TRBV7-2 and TRBJ1-5, with D maybe TRBD1 (5 bases). Germline assignment: CDR1 SGHTA and CDR2 FQGNSA. The CDR3 has 15 residues. With 0 bases removed from V and 2 bases from J, the gap between germline ends came to 8 bases. This CDR3 is CASSLARGGNQPQHF. The CDR3 DNA is TGTGCCAGCAGCTTAGCGCGGGGGGGCAATCAGCCCCAGCATTTT.

V is TRBV10-3 and J is TRBJ2-2; no reliable D call. The germline CDR1 and CDR2 sequences are ENHRY and SYGVKD. The germline V and J ends were trimmed by 2 bases and 3 bases, with 7 bases remaining between them. The CDR3 sequence is 14 residues long. Here the CDR3 reads CAISEVPDTGELFF. CDR3 coding DNA: TGTGCCATCAGTGAGGTCCCCGACACCGGGGAGCTGTTTTTT.

V usage is TRBV6-1 and J usage is TRBJ2-7; D is uncertain. Trimming removed 4 bases from V and 2 bases from J, with 21 bases in between. Per germline, CDR1 MNHNS and CDR2 SASEGT. This CDR3 comprises 17 residues. The DNA of the CDR3 is TGTGCCAGCAGTGTATTATCGGTAAGCGCTTTTACCTACGAGCAGTACTTC. Translated: CASSVLSVSAFTYEQYF.

This clone was seen only a few times. The chain recombines TRBV15 with TRBJ1-5; D gene ambiguous. Deletions cut 0 bases from V and 0 bases from J, with 3 bases between. Looked up from germline, CDR1 is LNHNV and CDR2 is YYDKDF (reference sequence). The CDR3 loop spans 14 amino acids. The CDR3 DNA is TGTGCCACCAGCAGAGACTATAGCAATCAGCCCCAGCATTTT. It encodes CATSRDYSNQPQHF.

The rearrangement links TRBV28 to TRBJ2-2; the D is unclear. V was cut by 1 base and J by 8 bases, with 14 bases left in between. This CDR3 is 15 amino acids long. The germline CDR1 and CDR2 sequences are MDHEN and SYDVKM. The chain's CDR3 is CASSLSPPPQGELFF. Here the CDR3 DNA reads TGTGCCAGCAGTTTATCCCCTCCGCCACAAGGGGAGCTGTTTTTT.

The rearrangement joins TRBV28 to TRBJ1-3; D is uncertain. Germline-derived CDR1 and CDR2 are MDHEN and SYDVKM. The CDR3 covers 16 residues. V lost 8 bases, J lost 0 bases, and 17 bases lay in between. CDR3 region: CASGRYSLLSGNTIYF. CDR3 nucleotides: TGTGCCAGCGGTCGCTACAGCCTACTCTCTGGAAACACCATATATTTT.

Notes on this clone: One junction end disagrees with the germline gene, perhaps due to a read error. This chain links TRBV5-1 with TRBJ2-1; 11 bases are shared with TRBD2. The CDR3 is 15 residues long. The germline gives CDR1 SGHRS, CDR2 YFSETQ. CDR3 coding DNA: TGCGCCAGCACCTTGACTAGCGGGATTTACAATGAGCAGTTCTTC. Translated, it gives CASTLTSGIYNEQFF.

CDR3 in DNA: TGTGCCAGCAGCACTCGACAGGGAAGAGAGGGCTACACCTTC. Translating gives CASSTRQGREGYTF. The genes are TRBV5-4 and TRBJ1-2; 7 bases align to TRBD1. The CDR3 loop spans 14 amino acids. The V gene's germline CDR1 is SGHNT and CDR2 YYREEE (reference sequence). Trimming removed 4 bases from V and 8 bases from J; junction bases left unmatched: 11.

By its share, this clone is medium-sized. CDR3 in amino acids: CASQRQKAGELFF. CDR3 sequence (DNA): TGTGCCAGCCAGCGACAGAAAGCCGGGGAGCTGTTTTTT. The chain joins TRBV19 to TRBJ2-2; tentatively, D is TRBD1 (5 bases). Germline V gene lookup returns CDR1 LNHDA and CDR2 SQIVND (reference sequence). V lost 9 bases, J lost 6 bases, and 14 bases lay in between. The CDR3 contains 13 residues.

The chain has TRBV5-6 and TRBJ2-1, with 7 bases identical to TRBD1. J lost 9 bases, V lost 6 bases, and 9 bases had no gene match. Germline V gene data show CDR1 as SGHDT and CDR2 as YYEEEE. The CDR3 covers 13 residues. The CDR3 reads CASILQGNGEQFF. The DNA of the CDR3 is TGTGCCAGCATCTTACAGGGGAATGGTGAGCAGTTCTTC.

This chain connects TRBV2 to TRBJ1-2, with TRBD1 identical over 10 bases. CDR1 and CDR2 (germline): SNHLY, FYNNEI. V lost 7 bases and J lost 6; bases outside the gene matches: 8. The CDR3 is 14 residues long. CDR3 in DNA: TGTGCCAGCACCCTCCGGGACAGGGGAAATGGCTACACCTTC. Translated: CASTLRDRGNGYTF.

This chain connects TRBV28 to TRBJ2-7; no firm D call. The CDR3 sequence is 14 residues long. V lost 5 bases and J lost 2, with 13 bases in between. Germline V lookup: CDR1 MDHEN, CDR2 SYDVKM. The DNA of the CDR3 is TGTGCCAGCAGTGCCATGGTTACACCCTACGAGCAGTACTTC. As protein: CASSAMVTPYEQYF.

The rearrangement uses TRBV12-5 and TRBJ2-1; TRBD1 is a possible D gene (5 bases). The V and J ends lost 6 bases and 9 bases respectively, with 21 bases between them. CDR3 size: 15 residues. Looked up from germline, CDR1 is LGHNT and CDR2 is FRNRAP. Here the CDR3 reads CASGKGQGFSSEQFF. The CDR3 region has the DNA TGTGCTAGTGGGAAAGGGCAGGGTTTTTCTAGTGAGCAGTTCTTC.

J is TRBJ1-4 and V is TRBV28, with 8 nucleotides matching TRBD1. The germline CDR1 and CDR2 sequences are MDHEN and SYDVKM. This CDR3 is built from 14 residues. V lost 6 bases and J lost 7; bases outside the gene matches: 7. Written as DNA, the CDR3 is TGTGCCAGCAGGCCGACAGGGGAGGGTGAAAAACTGTTTTTT. It is translated as CASRPTGEGEKLFF. Filled out from reference TRBV28 and TRBJ1-4, the complete variable domain reads DVKVTQSSRYLVKRTGEKVFLECVQDMDHENMFWYRQDPGLGLRLIYFSYDVKMKEKGDIPEGYSVSREKKERFSLILESASTNQTSMYLCASRPTGEGEKLFFGSGTQLSVL.

The chain carries TRBV12-5 and TRBJ2-5; a weak D match, TRBD2 (5 bases). CDR3 length: 11 amino acids. V was trimmed by 4 bases and J by 7 bases, leaving 7 bases between them. CDR1 and CDR2 (germline): LGHNT, FRNRAP. CDR3 nucleotides: TGTGCTAGTGGTTCAGAGGGGACCCAGTACTTC. It encodes CASGSEGTQYF.

This chain uses TRBV6-1 with TRBJ1-2; 7 bases align to TRBD1. This CDR3 has 13 amino acids. The germline V gene has CDR1 MNHNS and CDR2 SASEGT. The ends lost 7 bases at V and 4 bases at J; junction bases unmatched: 6. This CDR3 reads CASKGDRFYGYTF. CDR3 DNA sequence: TGTGCCAGCAAAGGGGACAGATTCTATGGCTACACCTTC.